Following are 4 T cell receptor beta chains from one sample sequenced in a study of blood T cell repertoires in COVID-19. Assay used: immunoSEQ multiplex PCR; TCRdb lists only in-frame clones, some missing. The sample carries some 150,000 clones, over 80% recorded once. Material for sequencing was peripheral blood. The source is a woman between 45 and 60 years old with acute or convalescent COVID-19.

This clone was observed a few times. The rearrangement links TRBV10-2 to TRBJ1-1; 8 bases are a match to TRBD1. From germline, CDR1 is WSHSY and CDR2 SAAADI. V shed 0 bases and J 7 bases; nucleotides not matched to a gene: 4. The CDR3 spans 14 residues. CDR3 loop: CASSESVTGDEAFF. CDR3 DNA: TGCGCCAGCAGTGAGTCTGTGACAGGGGATGAAGCTTTCTTT.

This chain joins TRBV6-5 and TRBJ1-5; TRBD1 agrees at 10 bases. Unmatched junction bases numbered 4, after V lost 6 bases and J lost 5 bases. The CDR3 has 14 residues. Germline loops: CDR1 MNHEY, CDR2 SVGAGI. The CDR3 spells CASSPGQGHQPQHF. The CDR3 DNA is TGTGCCAGCAGCCCGGGACAGGGGCATCAGCCCCAGCATTTT.

The gene calls are TRBV28 and TRBJ2-2; TRBD1 aligns across 7 bases. CDR1 is MDHEN and CDR2 is SYDVKM in the germline V gene. This CDR3 has 14 amino acids. V dropped 5 bases and J dropped 7; count of bases not matched to a gene: 7. The chain's CDR3 is CASSRGQLNGELFF. The CDR3 DNA is TGTGCCAGCAGTAGGGGACAGCTTAACGGGGAGCTGTTTTTT.

This clone came up a few times. V and J are TRBV3-1 (or the pseudogene TRBV3-2) and TRBJ1-6; weak D call: TRBD1 (6 bases). This CDR3 comprises 14 residues. Trimming shortened V by 4 bases and J by 9 bases, and 13 bases separated the two germline ends. Germline V lookup: CDR1 LGHDT, CDR2 YNNKEL (reference sequence). CDR3 residues: CASSPTGKSSPLHF. CDR3 in DNA: TGTGCCAGCAGCCCAACAGGGAAATCTTCACCCCTCCACTTT.